This paragraph reports one T cell receptor beta chain. Antigen unknown. The sample comes from a study of PD-1 blockade in classical Hodgkin lymphoma. TCRdb keeps only in-frame clones here, not all; method: immunoSEQ multiplex PCR. This sample has tens of thousands of clones, with 75% to 90% found just once. Points from the study as a whole: TCR diversity at baseline was reported to be reduced in newly diagnosed patients relative to healthy donors.

The CDR3 runs 15 residues. Germline CDR1 is MNHEY and CDR2 is SMNVEV (reference sequence). Trimming cost V 2 bases and J 4 bases, with 12 bases left between them. Relapse was seen in all patients after autologous stem cell transplantation, and brentuximab vedotin exposure was variable. The V and J genes are TRBV27 and TRBJ1-3; no clear D. The sample was peripheral blood mononuclear cells (PBMCs), taken at baseline. The sequence derives from a human donor with classical Hodgkin lymphoma. CDR3 DNA sequence: TGTGCCAGCAGTTTAACTTTCTCGGCCGGAAACACCATATATTTT. Protein product: CASSLTFSAGNTIYF.